This T cell receptor beta chain derives from a study of blood T cell repertoires in COVID-19. Followed longitudinally, the Seattle patients had been enrolled during active infection. Methods used by the authors: For nucleated cells, counts were estimated from reference gene primer amplification. Assay used: immunoSEQ multiplex PCR; TCRdb lists only in-frame clones, some missing. V and J calls and clone size are given by that table; D and trimming were obtained from the DNA. The table includes more than 300,000 clones, approximately 87% detected once. The CDR3 runs 13 residues. V lost 5 bases and J 3 bases, leaving 11 bases between the germline ends. The germline V gene encodes CDR1 MNHEY and CDR2 SMNVEV (reference sequence).

The sequencing sample was made of peripheral blood. This clonotype was obtained from a woman in her thirties with COVID-19, enrolled during active disease. The rearrangement links TRBV27 to TRBJ2-7; D might be TRBD1 (6 bases). The CDR3 bases are TGTGCCAGCAGTCGACAGGTAGGCTACGAGCAGTACTTC. Translating gives CASSRQVGYEQYF.